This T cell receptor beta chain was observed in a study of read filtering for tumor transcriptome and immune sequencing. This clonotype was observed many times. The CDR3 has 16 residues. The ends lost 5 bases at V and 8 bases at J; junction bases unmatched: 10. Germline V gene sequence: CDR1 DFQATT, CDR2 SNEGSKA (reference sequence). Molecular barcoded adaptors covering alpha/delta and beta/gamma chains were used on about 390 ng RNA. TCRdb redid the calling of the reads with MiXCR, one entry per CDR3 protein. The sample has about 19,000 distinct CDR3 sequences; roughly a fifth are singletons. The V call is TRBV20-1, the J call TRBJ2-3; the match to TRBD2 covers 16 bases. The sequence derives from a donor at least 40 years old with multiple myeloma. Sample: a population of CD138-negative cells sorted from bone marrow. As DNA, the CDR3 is TGCAGTGCTCGAACCCGGGGACTAGCGGGAGGGCGTACGCAGTATTTT. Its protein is CSARTRGLAGGRTQYF.